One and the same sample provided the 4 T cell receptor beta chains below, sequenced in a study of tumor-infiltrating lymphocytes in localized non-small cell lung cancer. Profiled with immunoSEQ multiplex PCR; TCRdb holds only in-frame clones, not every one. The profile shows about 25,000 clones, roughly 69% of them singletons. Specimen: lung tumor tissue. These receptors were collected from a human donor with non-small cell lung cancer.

Here the CDR3 DNA reads TGCGCCAGCAGCCAAGATGGGGAAGGGAAACTGTTTTTT. Amino acids: CASSQDGEGKLFF. The genes are TRBV4-1 and TRBJ1-4; the D is unclear. The CDR3 runs to 13 residues. Trimming stripped 0 bases from V and 11 bases from J, with 10 bases between. Germline V lookup: CDR1 MGHRA, CDR2 YSYEKL.

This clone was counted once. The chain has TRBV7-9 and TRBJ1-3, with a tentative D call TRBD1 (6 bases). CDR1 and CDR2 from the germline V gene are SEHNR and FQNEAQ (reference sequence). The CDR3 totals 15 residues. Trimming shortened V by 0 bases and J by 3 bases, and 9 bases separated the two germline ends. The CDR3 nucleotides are TGTGCCAGCAGCTTAGCCAGGGGAGATGGAAACACCATATATTTT. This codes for CASSLARGDGNTIYF. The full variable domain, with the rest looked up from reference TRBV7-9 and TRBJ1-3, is DTGVSQNPRHKITKRGQNVTFRCDPISEHNRLYWYRQTLGQGPEFLTYFQNEAQLEKSRLLSDRFSAERPKGSFSTLEIQRTEQGDSAMYLCASSLARGDGNTIYFGEGSWLTVV.

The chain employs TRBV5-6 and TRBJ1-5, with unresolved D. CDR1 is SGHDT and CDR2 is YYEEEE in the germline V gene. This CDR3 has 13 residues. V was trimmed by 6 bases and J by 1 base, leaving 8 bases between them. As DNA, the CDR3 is TGTGCCAGCATGCTGGGGAGCAATCAGCCCCAGCATTTT. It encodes CASMLGSNQPQHF. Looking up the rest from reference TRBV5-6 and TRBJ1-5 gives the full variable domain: DAGVTQSPTHLIKTRGQQVTLRCSPKSGHDTVSWYQQALGQGPQFIFQYYEEEERQRGNFPDRFSGHQFPNYSSELNVNALLLGDSALYLCASMLGSNQPQHFGDGTRLSIL.

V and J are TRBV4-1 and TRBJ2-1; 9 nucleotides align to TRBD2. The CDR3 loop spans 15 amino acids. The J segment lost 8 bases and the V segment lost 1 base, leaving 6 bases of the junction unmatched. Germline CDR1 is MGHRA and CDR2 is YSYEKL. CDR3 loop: CASSQGSGRWDEQFF. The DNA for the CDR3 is TGCGCCAGCAGCCAAGGGAGCGGGAGGTGGGATGAGCAGTTCTTC.